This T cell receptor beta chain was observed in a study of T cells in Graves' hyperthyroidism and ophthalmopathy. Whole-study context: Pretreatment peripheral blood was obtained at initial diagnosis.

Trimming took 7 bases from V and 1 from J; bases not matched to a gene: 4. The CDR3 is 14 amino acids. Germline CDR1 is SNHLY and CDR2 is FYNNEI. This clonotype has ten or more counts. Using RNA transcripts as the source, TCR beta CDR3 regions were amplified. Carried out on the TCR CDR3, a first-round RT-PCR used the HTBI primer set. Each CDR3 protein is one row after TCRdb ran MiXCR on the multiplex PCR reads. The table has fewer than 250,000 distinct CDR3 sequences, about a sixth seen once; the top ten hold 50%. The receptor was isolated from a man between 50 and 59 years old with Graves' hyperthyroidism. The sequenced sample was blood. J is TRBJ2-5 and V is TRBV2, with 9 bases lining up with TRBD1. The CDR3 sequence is CASTGTGSQETQYF. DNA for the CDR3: TGTGCCAGCACTGGGACAGGGAGCCAAGAGACCCAGTACTTC.